The present entry profiles one T cell receptor (beta chain) with its context. Antigen: not known. This sample is part of a study of T cell responses to AZD1222 COVID-19 vaccine. Whole-study results and caveats: In all cases, repertoires were sampled only after the peak T cell response.

Trimming cost V 5 bases and J 5 bases, with 16 bases left between them. The CDR3 runs 15 residues. CDR1 is MGHDK and CDR2 is SYGVNS in the germline V gene. The protocol was immunoSEQ multiplex PCR, while the TCRdb copy is restricted to in-frame clones and leaves out a portion. This table has just over 150,000 clones, 90% appearing once. The rearrangement uses TRBV25-1 and TRBJ2-1; D is possibly TRBD2 (7 bases). The sample here was peripheral blood, taken on day 0 of AZD1222 vaccination. The source is an adult in good health. The CDR3 DNA is TGTGCCAGCAGTCCAAAGGGGGGGCTGAACAATGAGCAGTTCTTC. Its translation is CASSPKGGLNNEQFF. Drawing the rest from reference TRBV25-1 and TRBJ2-1, the complete variable domain is EADIYQTPRYLVIGTGKKITLECSQTMGHDKMYWYQQDPGMELHLIHYSYGVNSTEKGDLSSESTVSRIRTEHFPLTLESARPSHTSQYLCASSPKGGLNNEQFFGPGTRLTVL.